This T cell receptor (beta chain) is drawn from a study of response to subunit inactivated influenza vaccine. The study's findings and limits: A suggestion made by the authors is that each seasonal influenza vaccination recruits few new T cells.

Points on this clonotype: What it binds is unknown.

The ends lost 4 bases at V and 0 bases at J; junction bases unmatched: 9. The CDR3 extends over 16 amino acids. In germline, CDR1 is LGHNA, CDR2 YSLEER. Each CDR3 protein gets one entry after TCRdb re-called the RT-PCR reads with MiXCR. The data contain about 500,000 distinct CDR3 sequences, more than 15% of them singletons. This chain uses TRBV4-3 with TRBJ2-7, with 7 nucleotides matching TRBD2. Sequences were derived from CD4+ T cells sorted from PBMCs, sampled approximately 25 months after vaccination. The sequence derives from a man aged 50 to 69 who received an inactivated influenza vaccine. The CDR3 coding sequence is TGCGCCAGCAGCCCCGGATGGGGCGGGGGCTCCTACGAGCAGTACTTC. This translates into CASSPGWGGGSYEQYF.